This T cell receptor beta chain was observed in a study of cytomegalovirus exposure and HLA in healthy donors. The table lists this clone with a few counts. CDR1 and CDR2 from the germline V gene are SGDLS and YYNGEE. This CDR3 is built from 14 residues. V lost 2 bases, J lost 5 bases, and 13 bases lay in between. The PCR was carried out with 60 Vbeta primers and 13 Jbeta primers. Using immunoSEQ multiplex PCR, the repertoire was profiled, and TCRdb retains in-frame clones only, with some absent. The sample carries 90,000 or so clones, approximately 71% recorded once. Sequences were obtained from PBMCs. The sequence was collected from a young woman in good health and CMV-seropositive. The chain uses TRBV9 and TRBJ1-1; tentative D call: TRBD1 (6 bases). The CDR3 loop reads CASSVEGGRTEAFF. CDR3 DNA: TGTGCCAGCAGCGTCGAGGGGGGGAGGACTGAAGCTTTCTTT.